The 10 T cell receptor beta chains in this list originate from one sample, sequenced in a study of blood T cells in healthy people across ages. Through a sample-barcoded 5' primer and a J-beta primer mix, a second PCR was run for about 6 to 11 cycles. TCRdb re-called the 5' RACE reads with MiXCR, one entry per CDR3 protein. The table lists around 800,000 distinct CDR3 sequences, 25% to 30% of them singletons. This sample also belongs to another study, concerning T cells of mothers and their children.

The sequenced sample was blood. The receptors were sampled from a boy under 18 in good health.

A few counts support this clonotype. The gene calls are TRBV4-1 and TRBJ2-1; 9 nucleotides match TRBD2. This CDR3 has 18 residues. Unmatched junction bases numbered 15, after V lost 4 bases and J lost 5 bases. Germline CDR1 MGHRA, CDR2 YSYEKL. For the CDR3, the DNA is TGCGCCAGCAGCCCCTTGCCCTATCTAGCGGGAATGAACAATGAGCAGTTCTTC. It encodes CASSPLPYLAGMNNEQFF.

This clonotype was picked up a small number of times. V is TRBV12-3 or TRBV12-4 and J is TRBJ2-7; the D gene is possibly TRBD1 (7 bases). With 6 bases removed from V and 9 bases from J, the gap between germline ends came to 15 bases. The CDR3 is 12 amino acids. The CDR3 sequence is CASSGTAEGQYF. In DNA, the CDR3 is TGTGCCAGCAGCGGGACAGCGGAGGGGCAGTACTTC.

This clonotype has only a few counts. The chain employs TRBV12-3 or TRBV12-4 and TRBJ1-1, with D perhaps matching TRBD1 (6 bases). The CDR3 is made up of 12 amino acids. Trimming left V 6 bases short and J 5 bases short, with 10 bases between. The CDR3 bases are TGTGCCAGCAGGTGGGGGCTTACTGAAGCTTTCTTT. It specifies CASRWGLTEAFF.

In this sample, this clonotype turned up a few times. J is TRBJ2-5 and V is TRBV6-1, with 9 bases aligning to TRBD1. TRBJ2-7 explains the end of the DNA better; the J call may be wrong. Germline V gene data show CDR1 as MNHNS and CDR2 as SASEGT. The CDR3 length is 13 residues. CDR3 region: CASRDRVPYEQYF. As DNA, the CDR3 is TGTGCCAGTAGGGACAGGGTTCCCTACGAGCAGTACTTC.

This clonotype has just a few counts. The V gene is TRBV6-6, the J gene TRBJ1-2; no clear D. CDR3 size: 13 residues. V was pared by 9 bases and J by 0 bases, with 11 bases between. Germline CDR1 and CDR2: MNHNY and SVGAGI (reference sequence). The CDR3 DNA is TGTGCCAGTAACGACGCGGCTAACTATGGCTACACCTTC. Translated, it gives CASNDAANYGYTF.

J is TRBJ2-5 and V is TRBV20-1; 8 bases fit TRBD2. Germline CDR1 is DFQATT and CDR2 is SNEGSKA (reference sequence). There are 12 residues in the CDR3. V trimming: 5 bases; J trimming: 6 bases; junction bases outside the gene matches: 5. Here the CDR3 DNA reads TGCAGTGCTCCCGCGGGGGGAAAGACCCAGTACTTC. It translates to CSAPAGGKTQYF.

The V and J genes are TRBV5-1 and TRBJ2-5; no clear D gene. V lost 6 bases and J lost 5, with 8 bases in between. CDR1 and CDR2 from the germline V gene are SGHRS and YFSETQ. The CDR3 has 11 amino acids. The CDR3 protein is CASTQRETQYF. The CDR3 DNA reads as TGCGCCAGCACCCAACGGGAGACCCAGTACTTC.

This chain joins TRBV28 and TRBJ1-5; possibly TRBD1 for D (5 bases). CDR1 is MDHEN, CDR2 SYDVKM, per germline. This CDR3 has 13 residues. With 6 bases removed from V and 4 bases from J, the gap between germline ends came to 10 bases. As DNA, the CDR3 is TGTGCCAGCAGGTCGGGACCGAATCAGCCCCAGCATTTT. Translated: CASRSGPNQPQHF.

The CDR3: CASSERGDITNEQFF. The DNA for the CDR3 is TGTGCCAGCAGTGAACGAGGGGACATTACCAATGAGCAGTTCTTC. The J gene is TRBJ2-5, the V gene TRBV25-1, with D tentatively TRBD1 (6 bases). The DNA matches TRBJ2-1 better at its end, which makes the J call doubtful. Germline values: CDR1 MGHDK, CDR2 SYGVNS. This CDR3 is built from 15 residues.

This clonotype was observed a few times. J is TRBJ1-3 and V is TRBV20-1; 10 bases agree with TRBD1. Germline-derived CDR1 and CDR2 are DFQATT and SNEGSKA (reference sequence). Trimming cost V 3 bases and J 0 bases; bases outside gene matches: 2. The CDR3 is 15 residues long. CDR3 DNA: TGCAGTGCTAGCCGACAGGGGGCCTCTGGAAACACCATATATTTT. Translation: CSASRQGASGNTIYF.